A selection of T cell receptor beta chains follows, all from one sample in a study of cytomegalovirus exposure and HLA in healthy donors. Assay used: immunoSEQ multiplex PCR; TCRdb lists only in-frame clones, some missing. The sample lists over 150,000 clones, over 70% occurring once. Sequences were obtained from PBMCs. These receptors all come from a woman aged 25 to 39 in good health and CMV-seronegative. CDR3s include the opening cysteine and the closing phenylalanine or tryptophan. D genes are given only for firm matches. Part of the rows lack a size; the others show once, few, many or a class for expanded clones.

d_gene	v_gene	abundance	len	j_gene	CDR3nt	CDR3aa
TRBD2	TRBV7-6	few	15	TRBJ2-1	TGTGCCAGCAGCTTAGTTGCGGGGGGGCCCGATGAGCAGTTCTTC	CASSLVAGGPDEQFF
NA	TRBV11-3	NA	14	TRBJ2-1	TGTGCCAGCAGCTTATCCGCTATCTACAATGAGCAGTTCTTC	CASSLSAIYNEQFF
NA	TRBV28	once	13	TRBJ2-5	TGTGCCAGCAGTTTAGCAGACCAAGAGACCCAGTACTTC	CASSLADQETQYF
NA	TRBV7-9	NA	14	TRBJ2-1	TGTGCCAGCAGCTTAGGGACTATTGTAAATGAGCAGTTCTTC	CASSLGTIVNEQFF
TRBD2	TRBV27	NA	19	TRBJ2-2	TGTGCCAGCAGTTTACGGGGGTTTCGCGGGAGGGCTTTACCCGGGGAGCTGTTTTTT	CASSLRGFRGRALPGELFF
NA	TRBV2	NA	15	TRBJ2-2	TGTGCCAGCAGTAGCCTAACCTCAGGCACCGGGGAGCTGTTTTTT	CASSSLTSGTGELFF
NA	TRBV14	NA	12	TRBJ2-5	TGTGCCAGCAGCCAAGACTTGGAGACCCAGTACTTC	CASSQDLETQYF
TRBD1	TRBV6-1	once	22	TRBJ1-5	TGTGCCAGCAGTGAAGTTGGGGGCCTGACAGGGGGGATTTTATATGGCAATCAGCCCCAGCATTTT	CASSEVGGLTGGILYGNQPQHF
NA	TRBV5-6	NA	17	TRBJ2-4	TGTGCCAGCAGCTTTATGGGAGCAGAACTAGCCAAAAACATTCAGTACTTC	CASSFMGAELAKNIQYF
TRBD1	TRBV25-1	NA	14	TRBJ2-4	TGTGCCAGCAGGCGCGACAGGGTAGAAAACAGTCAGTACTTC	CASRRDRVENSQYF
NA	TRBV4-3	NA	18	TRBJ1-4	TGCGCCAGCAGTCGACACCGAATGAACCCAGCAACTAATGAAAAACTGTTTTTT	CASSRHRMNPATNEKLFF
TRBD2	TRBV7-9	NA	17	TRBJ2-3	TGTGCCAGCAGCTTACTGCCGGCTAGCGGGGGGCCAGATACGCAGTATTTT	CASSLLPASGGPDTQYF
NA	TRBV7-9	few	15	TRBJ2-7	TGTGCCAGCAGCTTTCGTGAGGGAGGACACTACGAGCAGTACTTC	CASSFREGGHYEQYF
TRBD2	TRBV6-1	NA	14	TRBJ2-7	TGTGCCAGCAGTTTTAGCGGGAGGTCGTACGAGCAGTACTTC	CASSFSGRSYEQYF
NA	TRBV28	NA	15	TRBJ2-7	TGTGCCAGCAGTTCCGACTCAGGGGGGAGAAACGAGCAGTACTTC	CASSSDSGGRNEQYF
NA	TRBV5-5	NA	17	TRBJ2-7	TGTGCCAGCAGCTTGGAAGGTGCTGGCTACGCGGTCTACGAGCAGTACTTC	CASSLEGAGYAVYEQYF
TRBD1	TRBV2	NA	16	TRBJ1-3	TGTGCCAGCGGCGCAGGGGGCCCTTTTCCTGGAAACACCATATATTTT	CASGAGGPFPGNTIYF
NA	TRBV2	NA	11	TRBJ2-5	TGTGCCAGCGGCGGTGGCGGGACCCAGTACTTC	CASGGGGTQYF
NA	TRBV6-5	few	16	TRBJ1-3	TGTGCCAGCAGTTACTCTTCAGGGCAGGCTGGAAACACCATATATTTT	CASSYSSGQAGNTIYF
NA	TRBV7-9	NA	14	TRBJ1-5	TGTGCCAGCAGCCCGACAGGATTAAATCAGCCCCAGCATTTT	CASSPTGLNQPQHF
NA	TRBV5-8	few	14	TRBJ1-2	TGTGCCAGCAGCTTGATTACCCGAGGCTATGGCTACACCTTC	CASSLITRGYGYTF
TRBD2	TRBV9	NA	16	TRBJ2-1	TGTGCCAGCAGCGTAGCCGGGGGGAAAACCTACAATGAGCAGTTCTTC	CASSVAGGKTYNEQFF
TRBD1	TRBV18	NA	17	TRBJ2-3	TGTGCCAGCTCACCGAGCGAGGGGGCTGGGGGCACAGATACGCAGTATTTT	CASSPSEGAGGTDTQYF
TRBD1	TRBV25-1	NA	15	TRBJ1-2	TGTGCCAGCAGTGAACGGGGACAGGGGAACTATGGCTACACCTTC	CASSERGQGNYGYTF
NA	TRBV7-2	NA	13	TRBJ2-1	TGTGCCAGCAGCTTAGAGGTCTCCCAGGTCCAGTTCTTC	CASSLEVSQVQFF
NA	TRBV11-2	NA	16	TRBJ2-2	TGTGCCAGCAGTCCCTTACGGGGTTCGAACACCGGGGAGCTGTTTTTT	CASSPLRGSNTGELFF
NA	TRBV7-9	NA	11	TRBJ1-6	TGTTCCAGCACCGCGGGAGGACCCCTCCACTTT	CSSTAGGPLHF
NA	TRBV7-8	NA	14	TRBJ1-4	TGTGCCAGCAGCTTATTCAGTTCTAATGAAAAACTGTTTTTT	CASSLFSSNEKLFF